This T cell receptor beta chain was captured by sequencing in a study of T cell responses to AZD1222 COVID-19 vaccine. To note about this clone: Its cognate antigen is unknown.

With V trimmed by 7 bases and J by 6 bases, 6 bases remained unmatched. CDR1 ENHRY and CDR2 SYGVKD come from the germline V gene. The CDR3 has 13 amino acids. Whole-study findings and limits: Sampling that yielded the repertoires occurred only after the peak T cell response.

TCRdb's table, derived via immunoSEQ multiplex PCR, lists solely in-frame clones and lacks some. The sample comprises about 120,000 clones, roughly 89% of which are singletons, and about 7.1% rests with the top ten. V gene TRBV10-3 combines with J gene TRBJ2-3, with 8 nucleotides matching TRBD2. The sequencing here drew on peripheral blood, taken 28 days after the second AZD1222 dose. The origin of this receptor is an adult who received the AZD1222 COVID-19 vaccine. The CDR3 DNA is TGTGCCATCAAGGGACTAGTAGCGGATACGCAGTATTTT. Residues: CAIKGLVADTQYF.